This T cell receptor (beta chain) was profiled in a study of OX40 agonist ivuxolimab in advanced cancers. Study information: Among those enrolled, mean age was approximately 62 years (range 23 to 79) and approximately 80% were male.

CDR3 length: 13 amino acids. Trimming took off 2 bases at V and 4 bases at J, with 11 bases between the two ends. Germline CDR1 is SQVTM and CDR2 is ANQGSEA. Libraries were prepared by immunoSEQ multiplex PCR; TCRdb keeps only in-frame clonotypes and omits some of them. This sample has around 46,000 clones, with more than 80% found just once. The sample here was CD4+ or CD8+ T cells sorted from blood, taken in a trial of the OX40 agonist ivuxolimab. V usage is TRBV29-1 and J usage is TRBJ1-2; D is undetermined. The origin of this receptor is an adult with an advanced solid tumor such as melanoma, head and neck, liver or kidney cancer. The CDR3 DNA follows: TGCAGCGTTGAACCCCAGGATAGCTATGGCTACACCTTC. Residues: CSVEPQDSYGYTF.